This paragraph covers one T cell receptor beta chain sequence. A multiplex PCR was run with 60 Vbeta primers and 13 Jbeta primers. The data were produced by immunoSEQ multiplex PCR, yet TCRdb's version contains in-frame clones alone and is incomplete. The repertoire holds some 180,000 clones, with around 90% as singletons. The record originates from a study of cytomegalovirus exposure and HLA in healthy donors. Germline V gives CDR1 MGHDK, CDR2 SYGVNS. V lost 3 bases, J lost 2 bases, and 7 bases stayed unmatched. The length of the CDR3 is 16 residues. Input material: PBMCs. This receptor was identified in a boy aged 2-15 years in good health and CMV-seronegative. The chain combines TRBV25-1 with TRBJ2-3; 8 nucleotides agree with TRBD2. The CDR3, as DNA: TGTGCCAGCAGTGACGTTGAGCGGGGGCACACAGATACGCAGTATTTT. It is translated as CASSDVERGHTDTQYF.